One sample yielded the 14 T cell receptor beta chains listed below, sequenced in a study of CXCR3-negative and CXCR3-positive naive CD8 T cells. The TRB libraries of cDNA were built by UMI-labeled 5' RACE. TCRdb processed the 5' RACE reads again and assigns one entry to each CDR3 protein, with no DNA. The table lists around 84,000 distinct CDR3 sequences, with 0.75% to 0.95% in the top ten. Their target antigens are unknown. General study findings and limits: Against CXCR3-negative naive cells, CXCR3-positive naive cells showed more hydrophobic TRB CDR3s.

Sample: naive CXCR3+ CD8+ T cells from blood. Noted subset: CD45RO-CCR7+CD27+CD95- naive CD8+ T cells expressing CXCR3 (TNR3+). All receptors derive from a human donor in good health. Some clones in this sample may be carry-over from other donors' samples.

The V gene is TRBV12-3 or TRBV12-4, the J gene TRBJ1-2. The CDR3 has 15 amino acids. CDR3 loop: CASSSHLPEVYGYTF.

The chain uses TRBV4-2 and TRBJ2-7. CDR3 size: 14 residues. The germline gives CDR1 LGHNA, CDR2 YNFKEQ. The CDR3 sequence: CASSKGELLREQYF.

V gene TRBV14 combines with J gene TRBJ2-7. This CDR3 is built from 12 residues. The germline gives CDR1 SGHDN, CDR2 FVKESK. The CDR3 loop reads CASSQAFYEQYF.

The chain uses TRBV20-1 and TRBJ2-5; the TCRdb D gene call, TRBD1, has no DNA to confirm it. From germline, CDR1 is DFQATT and CDR2 SNEGSKA (reference sequence). This CDR3 contains 16 residues. The CDR3: CSARDSAGGSMETQYF.

The gene calls are TRBV2 and TRBJ2-5; absent DNA, TCRdb's TRBD2 call cannot be checked. This CDR3 comprises 17 residues. Germline CDR1 is SNHLY and CDR2 is FYNNEI. CDR3: CASSRKPGLARQETQYF.

This chain connects TRBV6-2 or TRBV6-3 to TRBJ2-1. Germline V CDR1 and CDR2: MNHEY, SVGEGT. This CDR3 has 13 residues. CDR3 sequence: CASRAFSYNEQFF.

The rearrangement joins TRBV5-6 to TRBJ2-7; TCRdb names TRBD1, which stays unverified in the absence of DNA. This CDR3 has 14 amino acids. The germline V gene has CDR1 SGHDT and CDR2 YYEEEE. The CDR3 region is CASSFGTVSYEQYF.

The gene calls are TRBV4-1 and TRBJ2-1; TCRdb names TRBD2, which stays unverified in the absence of DNA. The CDR3 loop spans 13 amino acids. Germline CDR1 is MGHRA and CDR2 is YSYEKL. The CDR3 sequence: CASSQGLNNEQFF.

The chain is built from TRBV11-2 and TRBJ2-1; the TRBD1 assignment by TCRdb is unverifiable without DNA. From germline, CDR1 is SGHAT and CDR2 FQNNGV. This CDR3 has 15 residues. The CDR3 loop reads CASNQRGPTEGEQFF.

The chain joins TRBV6-5 to TRBJ2-7; TCRdb proposes TRBD2, but this gene call is untestable without DNA. Germline CDR1 and CDR2: MNHEY and SVGAGI. There are 13 residues in the CDR3. The CDR3 sequence: CADSHGLFYEQYF.

The V and J genes are TRBV15 and TRBJ2-3; with no DNA, the TCRdb D assignment of TRBD1 cannot be verified. The CDR3 is 15 residues long. CDR1 is LNHNV and CDR2 is YYDKDF in the germline V gene (reference sequence). This chain's CDR3 is CATRETGASTDTQYF.

V usage is TRBV27 and J usage is TRBJ2-1; TCRdb proposes TRBD2, but this gene call is untestable without DNA. CDR3 length equals 15 residues. In germline, CDR1 is MNHEY, CDR2 SMNVEV (reference sequence). The CDR3 sequence is CASRRGAGVGHEQFF.

The chain recombines TRBV5-6 with TRBJ2-1; TCRdb selects TRBD2, and the lack of DNA leaves this call unchecked. Germline V gene sequence: CDR1 SGHDT, CDR2 YYEEEE. This CDR3 contains 16 residues. CDR3 residues: CASSFSSGGFYNEQFF.

This chain uses TRBV28 with TRBJ2-1. The CDR3 contains 12 residues. CDR1 and CDR2 (germline): MDHEN, SYDVKM. The CDR3 region is CASSLPYNEQFF.